The source of this T cell receptor (beta chain) is a study of human T cells and chemical hapten exposure. Across the study: Patch tests put 0.01% DPC on the upper back, and the results were checked at 6 days.

The time point: patch test 2, 6 weeks after DPC sensitization. Treatment of the sample: therapeutic diphenylcyclopropenone sensitization with weekly scalp DPC. Trimming pared 5 bases from V and 4 bases from J, leaving 15 bases between. The CDR3 runs 15 residues. Germline lookup yields CDR1 LGHNT and CDR2 FRNRAP. For the library, individual cDNA molecules each received unique molecular identifiers. TCRdb reprocessed the RACE reads with MiXCR, giving one entry per CDR3 protein. This table has approximately 92,000 distinct CDR3 sequences, about an eighth appearing once. The sequence came from a middle-aged woman with alopecia areata. Some clones in this sample may be carry-over from other donors' samples. The chain employs TRBV12-5 and TRBJ1-3; possible D gene TRBD1, 5 bases. The material was whole blood, obtained in connection with sensitization to the hapten diphenylcyclopropenone (DPC). The CDR3 is CASGAQVLGGNTIYF. The DNA for the CDR3 is TGTGCTAGTGGTGCACAGGTCTTGGGGGGAAACACCATATATTTT.